This T cell receptor beta chain derives from a study of shared clonotypes between healthy human individuals. About the research overall: Per donor, three plates held CD4 naive cells, three held CD4 memory, two held CD8 naive and one held CD8 memory.

The CDR3 runs to 15 residues. The germline V gene has CDR1 SGHNT and CDR2 YYREEE (reference sequence). Trimming took 4 bases from V and 4 from J; bases not matched to a gene: 8. The authors ran the assay at deep level. The material for each subset, its genomic DNA, was split evenly across several immunoSEQ plates. Produced via immunoSEQ multiplex PCR; TCRdb's table is partial and in-frame only. The sample includes millions of clones, roughly 91% of them seen just once. This clone was seen just once. Naive CD8 cells lacked CD45RO, underwent positive selection for CCR7 and left out terminally differentiated effector memory CD45RA+ cells.

The sequencing sample was made of naive CD8+ T cells from PBMCs. The TCR was taken from a man aged 18 to 35 in good health. Some clones in this sample may be carry-over from other donors' samples. The rearrangement uses TRBV5-4 and TRBJ2-5; 9 nucleotides agree with TRBD2. In DNA, the CDR3 is TGTGCCAGCAGCCCGGGACTAGCCCCGGGAGAGACCCAGTACTTC. Translation: CASSPGLAPGETQYF.